This T cell receptor beta chain was identified during a study of identical twins. Study results and limitations: Twin sharing of out-of-frame TCR alpha was underestimated by models in monozygotic pairs. Out-of-frame alpha sequences common to twins exhibited a surplus of low generation probability. A lower insertion count was a feature of abundant cord blood beta clonotypes, with no such feature in memory repertoires.

cDNA carried unique molecular identifiers, and a universal primer site was added by template switching. TCRdb used MiXCR to reprocess the 5' RACE reads, holding one entry per CDR3 protein. The repertoire has approximately 670,000 distinct CDR3 sequences, 5.5% to 6.5% of them found once; the top ten carry 1.5% to 2%. The CDR3 loop spans 14 amino acids. The V and J ends lost 1 base and 5 bases respectively, with 11 bases between them. Germline assignment: CDR1 SGHRS and CDR2 YFSETQ. About this clonotype itself: Antigen unknown.

Specimen: naive T cells sorted from blood. The chain carries TRBV5-1 and TRBJ2-3, with TRBD2 as a possible D gene (6 bases). This TCR was recovered from a man between 18 and 35 years old in good health. The CDR3 loop is CASSLSGRRDTQYF. In nucleotides, the CDR3 is TGCGCCAGCAGCTTGAGCGGGCGTAGAGATACGCAGTATTTT.